Shown below are 17 T cell receptor beta chains from a single sample sequenced in a study of siplizumab effects on memory and regulatory T cells. Sequenced by immunoSEQ multiplex PCR; TCRdb stores in-frame clones only, minus some. This table holds around 100,000 clones, more than 85% found once. Sequenced input: CD4+ T cells sorted from blood. The receptors shown here come from a human donor in good health.

The chain has TRBV28 and TRBJ2-4, with 8 nucleotides matching TRBD2. V gave up 4 bases and J gave up 2 bases; unmatched junction bases: 7. The germline gives CDR1 MDHEN, CDR2 SYDVKM. This CDR3 contains 16 residues. In DNA, the CDR3 is TGTGCCAGCAGTTATCGAGCGGGGGCCTCCAAAAACATTCAGTACTTC. Protein product: CASSYRAGASKNIQYF.

This clone was seen a few times. The junction does not match germline at one end; this may be a read error. The chain uses TRBV7-3 and TRBJ1-2, with 9 bases matching TRBD1. This CDR3 is 16 amino acids long. The germline V gene has CDR1 SGHTA and CDR2 FQGTGA. CDR3: CASRLTPGTGPHGYTF. The CDR3 DNA is TGTGCCAGCAGATTAACCCCGGGGACAGGGCCTCATGGCTACACCTTC.

V usage is TRBV14 and J usage is TRBJ2-3; the D gene is possibly TRBD1 (5 bases). Trimming pared 8 bases from V and 2 bases from J, leaving 11 bases between. The CDR3 contains 13 residues. CDR1 SGHDN and CDR2 FVKESK come from the germline V gene. DNA for the CDR3: TGTGCCAGCTCCCGCAGGGTCACAGATACGCAGTATTTT. It is translated as CASSRRVTDTQYF. The entire variable domain, with the rest obtained from reference TRBV14 and TRBJ2-3, is as follows: EAGVTQFPSHSVIEKGQTVTLRCDPISGHDNLYWYRRVMGKEIKFLLHFVKESKQDESGMPNNRFLAERTGGTYSTLKVQPAELEDSGVYFCASSRRVTDTQYFGPGTRLTVL.

The chain uses TRBV7-8 and TRBJ1-4; the match to TRBD1 covers 7 bases. The CDR3 has 15 amino acids. Germline V CDR1 and CDR2: SGHVS, FQNEAQ. The trim removed 5 bases at V and 6 bases at J, leaving 9 bases unmatched. The CDR3, as DNA: TGTGCCAGCAGCCCTCGGGACAGAATATATGAAAAACTGTTTTTT. Protein: CASSPRDRIYEKLFF.

The rearrangement joins TRBV19 to TRBJ1-5, with 10 bases identical to TRBD1. The CDR3 spans 15 residues. V shed 6 bases, J shed 1 base, and the junction held 3 bases outside the gene matches. Per germline, CDR1 LNHDA and CDR2 SQIVND (reference sequence). The CDR3 protein is CASSTGQGSNQPQHF. As DNA, the CDR3 is TGTGCCAGTAGCACGGGACAGGGGAGCAATCAGCCCCAGCATTTT.

V gene TRBV14 combines with J gene TRBJ1-2; D is unclear. In germline, CDR1 is SGHDN, CDR2 FVKESK. This CDR3 has 13 amino acids. With 4 bases removed from V and 4 bases from J, the gap between germline ends came to 10 bases. The CDR3 DNA sequence: TGTGCCAGCAGCCGAGCTACGATCTATGGCTACACCTTC. Protein sequence: CASSRATIYGYTF.

V gene TRBV6-4 combines with J gene TRBJ2-7, with 9 bases that match TRBD1. V lost 4 bases to trimming and J lost 2 bases; unmatched junction nucleotides: 15. The germline gives CDR1 MRHNA, CDR2 SNTAGT. The CDR3 covers 18 residues. This CDR3 is CASSGPGQGIFITYEQYF. The CDR3, as DNA: TGTGCCAGCAGTGGGCCGGGACAGGGAATATTTATTACCTACGAGCAGTACTTC.

The sample holds one count of this clone. The chain links TRBV5-1 to TRBJ2-2; 9 nucleotides align to TRBD2. This CDR3 spans 14 amino acids. The germline CDR1 and CDR2 sequences are SGHRS and YFSETQ. J lost 7 bases, V lost 7 bases, and 8 bases had no gene match. The CDR3, as DNA: TGCGCCAGCGCCCAGCGGGGGGATAACGGGGAGCTGTTTTTT. This encodes CASAQRGDNGELFF. The whole variable domain, filled in from reference TRBV5-1 and TRBJ2-2, reads KAGVTQTPRYLIKTRGQQVTLSCSPISGHRSVSWYQQTPGQGLQFLFEYFSETQRNKGNFPGRFSGRQFSNSRSEMNVSTLELGDSALYLCASAQRGDNGELFFGEGSRLTVL.

This rearrangement joins TRBV5-4 to TRBJ1-2; 7 bases are a match to TRBD1. Germline V gene sequence: CDR1 SGHNT, CDR2 YYREEE (reference sequence). The V segment lost 3 bases and the J segment 2 bases; nucleotides outside the gene matches: 4. The CDR3 totals 14 residues. The CDR3 reads CASSWGTENYGYTF. CDR3 sequence (DNA): TGTGCCAGCAGCTGGGGGACAGAAAACTATGGCTACACCTTC. The full variable domain, in which reference TRBV5-4 and TRBJ1-2 provide the parts outside the CDR3, is ETGVTQSPTHLIKTRGQQVTLRCSSQSGHNTVSWYQQALGQGPQFIFQYYREEENGRGNFPPRFSGLQFPNYSSELNVNALELDDSALYLCASSWGTENYGYTFGSGTRLTVV.

The V gene is TRBV30, the J gene TRBJ2-7; no firm D call. V lost 4 bases, J lost 7 bases, and 14 bases lay in between. CDR1 is GTSNPN, CDR2 SVGIG, per germline (reference sequence). This CDR3 comprises 12 residues. The CDR3, as DNA: TGTGCCTGGACCCTTTTGGGCCGGGAGCAGTACTTC. Residues: CAWTLLGREQYF.

This sequence joins TRBV30 and TRBJ2-7, with TRBD1 as a possible D gene (6 bases). Germline loops: CDR1 GTSNPN, CDR2 SVGIG (reference sequence). The germline V and J ends were trimmed by 4 bases and 2 bases, with 9 bases remaining between them. CDR3 length: 12 amino acids. In DNA, the CDR3 is TGTGCCTGGACCAAGGGGGCCTACGAGCAGTACTTC. Protein product: CAWTKGAYEQYF.

The chain links TRBV5-1 to TRBJ2-3; maybe TRBD2 (6 bases). The V gene's germline CDR1 is SGHRS and CDR2 YFSETQ. This CDR3 comprises 14 residues. V lost 7 bases to trimming and J lost 4 bases, with 16 bases between them. The CDR3 protein is CASALGGVADTQYF. Written as DNA, the CDR3 is TGCGCCAGCGCTCTTGGCGGGGTGGCAGATACGCAGTATTTT.

The chain joins TRBV10-3 to TRBJ2-5; D is undetermined. The CDR3 spans 14 residues. Trimming left V 0 bases short and J 1 base short, with 6 bases between. Per the germline V gene, CDR1 is ENHRY and CDR2 is SYGVKD. The CDR3 nucleotides are TGTGCCATCAGTGAGTCTGGGTCCCAAGAGACCCAGTACTTC. Encoded protein: CAISESGSQETQYF.

The rearrangement uses TRBV4-2 and TRBJ2-2, with 14 bases matching TRBD2. CDR1 is LGHNA and CDR2 is YNFKEQ in the germline V gene. Unmatched junction bases numbered 6, after V lost 4 bases and J lost 5 bases. The CDR3 consists of 17 residues. The CDR3 nucleotides are TGTGCCAGCAGCCCTGGACTAGCGGGGGGTCGAACCGGGGAGCTGTTTTTT. It codes for CASSPGLAGGRTGELFF.

This chain links TRBV9 with TRBJ2-2; 8 bases are a match to TRBD1. The CDR3 extends over 16 amino acids. CDR1 is SGDLS and CDR2 is YYNGEE in the germline V gene. J lost 7 bases, V lost 0 bases, and 8 bases had no gene match. CDR3 in amino acids: CASSVGETGALGELFF. In DNA form, the CDR3 reads TGTGCCAGCAGCGTAGGGGAGACAGGGGCGCTCGGGGAGCTGTTTTTT. The full variable domain, rest sourced from reference TRBV9 and TRBJ2-2, is DSGVTQTPKHLITATGQRVTLRCSPRSGDLSVYWYQQSLDQGLQFLIQYYNGEERAKGNILERFSAQQFPDLHSELNLSSLELGDSALYFCASSVGETGALGELFFGEGSRLTVL.

The rearrangement joins TRBV19 to TRBJ1-6, with 7 positions matching TRBD1. The V gene's germline CDR1 is LNHDA and CDR2 SQIVND (reference sequence). V gave up 6 bases and J gave up 4 bases; unmatched junction bases: 6. This CDR3 has 15 amino acids. The CDR3 DNA follows: TGTGCCAGTAGGTTTGACAGGGAGTATAATTCACCCCTCCACTTT. This sequence encodes CASRFDREYNSPLHF.

This chain uses TRBV5-4 with TRBJ2-3; the D is unclear. Per the germline V gene, CDR1 is SGHNT and CDR2 is YYREEE (reference sequence). Trimming left V 6 bases short and J 3 bases short, with 11 bases between. The CDR3 has 13 amino acids. CDR3 residues: CASTTPGTDTQYF. For the CDR3, the DNA is TGTGCCAGCACCACCCCCGGAACAGATACGCAGTATTTT.